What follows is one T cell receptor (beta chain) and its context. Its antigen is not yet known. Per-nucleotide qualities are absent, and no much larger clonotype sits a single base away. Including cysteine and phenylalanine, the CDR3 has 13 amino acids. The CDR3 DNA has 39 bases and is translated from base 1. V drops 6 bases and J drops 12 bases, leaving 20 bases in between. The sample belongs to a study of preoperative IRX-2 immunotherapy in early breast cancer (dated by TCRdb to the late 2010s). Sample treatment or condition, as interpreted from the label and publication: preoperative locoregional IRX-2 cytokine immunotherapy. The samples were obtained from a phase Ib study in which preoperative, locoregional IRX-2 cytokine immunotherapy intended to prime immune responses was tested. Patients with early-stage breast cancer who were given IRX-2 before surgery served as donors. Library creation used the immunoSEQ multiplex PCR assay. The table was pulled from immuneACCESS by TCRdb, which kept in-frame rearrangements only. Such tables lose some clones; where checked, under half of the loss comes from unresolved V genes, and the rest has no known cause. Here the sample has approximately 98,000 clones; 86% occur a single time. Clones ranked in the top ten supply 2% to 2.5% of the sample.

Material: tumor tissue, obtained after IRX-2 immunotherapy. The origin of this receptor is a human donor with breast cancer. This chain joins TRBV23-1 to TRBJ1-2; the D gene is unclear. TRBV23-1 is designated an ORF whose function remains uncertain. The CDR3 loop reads CASSFGRHIDHTF. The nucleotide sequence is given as TGCGCCAGCAGCTTCGGCAGACATATTGACCACACCTTC.